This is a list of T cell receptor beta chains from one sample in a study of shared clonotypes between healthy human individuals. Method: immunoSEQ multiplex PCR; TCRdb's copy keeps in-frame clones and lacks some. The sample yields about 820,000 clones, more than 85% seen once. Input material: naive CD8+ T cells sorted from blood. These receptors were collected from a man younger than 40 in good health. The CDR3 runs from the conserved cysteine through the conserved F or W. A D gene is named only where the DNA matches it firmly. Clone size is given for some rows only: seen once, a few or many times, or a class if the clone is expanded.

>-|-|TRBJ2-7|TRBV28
TGTGCCAGCAGTTTACGACAGTTGTTTAACGAGCAGTACTTC
CASSLRQLFNEQYF
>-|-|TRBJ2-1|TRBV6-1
TGTGCCAGCAGTGATTCCGTTAGCTCCTACAATGAGCAGTTCTTC
CASSDSVSSYNEQFF
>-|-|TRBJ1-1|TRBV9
TGTGCCAGCAGCGTAGTATCAGGGCTAAACACTGAAGCTTTCTTT
CASSVVSGLNTEAFF
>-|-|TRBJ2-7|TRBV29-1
TGCAGCGTTGAAGGGCCGCGATACGAGCAGTACTTC
CSVEGPRYEQYF
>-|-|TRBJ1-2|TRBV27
TGTGCCAGCAGAGGGCCGGGGGGCTATGGCTACACCTTC
CASRGPGGYGYTF
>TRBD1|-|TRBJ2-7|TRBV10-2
TGCGCCAGCAGGGACAGGAGCCCCTACGAGCAGTACTTC
CASRDRSPYEQYF
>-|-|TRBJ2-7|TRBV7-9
TGTGCCAGCAGCCCCCGGGACGCCACCTACGAGCAGTACTTC
CASSPRDATYEQYF
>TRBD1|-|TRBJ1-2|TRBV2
TGTGCCAGCAGTGAGTCCCGAGACAGGGCCAACTATGGCTACACCTTC
CASSESRDRANYGYTF
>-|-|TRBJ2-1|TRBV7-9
TGTGCCAGCAGCTTAGAAAGGGGGAGATCCTTTAGCTCCTACAATGAGCAGTTCTTC
CASSLERGRSFSSYNEQFF
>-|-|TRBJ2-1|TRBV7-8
TGTGCCAGCAGCCGCCCTGGGGGGAGCTCCTACAATGAGCAGTTCTTC
CASSRPGGSSYNEQFF
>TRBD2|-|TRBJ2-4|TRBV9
TGTGCCAGCAGCGTAGATGATGGGACTAGCGGGATTTGGAACATTCAGTACTTC
CASSVDDGTSGIWNIQYF
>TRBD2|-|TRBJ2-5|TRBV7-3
TGTGCCAGCAGCCTAGCGGGAGGATCGGAGACCCAGTACTTC
CASSLAGGSETQYF
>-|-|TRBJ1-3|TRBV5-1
TGCGCCAGCAGCCCTGGGGCGGTTGGCCTCGGCTCTGGAAACACCATATATTTT
CASSPGAVGLGSGNTIYF
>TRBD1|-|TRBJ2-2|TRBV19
TGTGCCAGTAGTATAGATCTGGACAGGGCTGGGGAGCTGTTTTTT
CASSIDLDRAGELFF
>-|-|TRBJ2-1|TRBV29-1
TGCAGCGGGCACTCGGATCGACTCGGGCAGTTCTTC
CSGHSDRLGQFF
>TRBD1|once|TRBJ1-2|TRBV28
TGTGCCAGCCGGGAAGGGGGCGGCTATGGCTACACCTTC
CASREGGGYGYTF
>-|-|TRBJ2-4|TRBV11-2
TGTGCCAGCAGCTACTACAGTTCTATAGCCAAAAACATTCAGTACTTC
CASSYYSSIAKNIQYF
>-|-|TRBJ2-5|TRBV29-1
TGCAGCGTTGAATTCTCAGGCCAGGGGGAGACCCAGTACTTC
CSVEFSGQGETQYF
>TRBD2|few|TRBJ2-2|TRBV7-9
TGTGCCAGCAGTTCCGCTAGGGGCGGGACTAGTACCGGGGAGCTGTTTTTT
CASSSARGGTSTGELFF
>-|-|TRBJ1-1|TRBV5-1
TGCGCCAGCAGCTTGGCGGTCTCGGGTTTTGAAGCTTTCTTT
CASSLAVSGFEAFF
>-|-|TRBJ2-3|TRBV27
TGTGCCAGCAGTTTATCACGAATAGATACGCAGTATTTT
CASSLSRIDTQYF
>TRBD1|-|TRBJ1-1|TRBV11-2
TGTGCCAGCAGCTTAACAGGGGGGAACACTGAAGCTTTCTTT
CASSLTGGNTEAFF
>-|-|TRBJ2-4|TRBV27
TGTGCCAGCAGTTTGCTGACTCCTCGAGCCAAAAACATTCAGTACTTC
CASSLLTPRAKNIQYF
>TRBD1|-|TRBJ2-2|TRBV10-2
TGCGCCAGCAGACAGGGGTCCGGGGAGCTGTTTTTT
CASRQGSGELFF
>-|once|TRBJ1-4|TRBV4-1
TGCGCCAGCAGCCAAGATGGTGGGGCAGGTGAAAAACTGTTTTTT
CASSQDGGAGEKLFF
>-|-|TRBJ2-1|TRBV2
TGTGCCACCCACCGCCAGGGTGGGGTCTACAATGAGCAGTTCTTC
CATHRQGGVYNEQFF
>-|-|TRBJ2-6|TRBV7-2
TGTGCCAGCAGCCCTATGACAGGAACCTCTGGGGCCAACGTCCTGACTTTC
CASSPMTGTSGANVLTF
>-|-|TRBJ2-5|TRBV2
TGTGCCAGCAAGGGGCCACACCTCCTCCAAGAGACCCAGTACTTC
CASKGPHLLQETQYF
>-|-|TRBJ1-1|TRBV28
TGTGCCAGCAGTCCTTGGGTACATCTGAACACTGAAGCTTTCTTT
CASSPWVHLNTEAFF
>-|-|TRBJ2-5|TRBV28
TGTGCCAGCAGTTTAAAAGAGACCCAGTACTTC
CASSLKETQYF
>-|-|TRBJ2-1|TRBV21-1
TGTGCCAGCAGCAAAGCCCGGGGCACGGCGGGTATAAGCTCCTACAATGAGCAGTTCTTC
CASSKARGTAGISSYNEQFF
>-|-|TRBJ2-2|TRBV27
TGTGCCAGCAGTTTATTCCCTCGGACAGCGAACACCGGGGAGCTGTTTTTT
CASSLFPRTANTGELFF
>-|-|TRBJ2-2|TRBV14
TGTGCCAGCAGCCAAGATTTAGATACACAAATCAACACCGGGGAGCTGTTTTTT
CASSQDLDTQINTGELFF
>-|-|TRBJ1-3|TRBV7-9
TGTGCCAGCAGCAACTTGGGGGACCAGAGCTCTGGAAACACCATATATTTT
CASSNLGDQSSGNTIYF
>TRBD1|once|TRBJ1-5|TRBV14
TGTGCCAGCAGCCAAGGACAGGGGCCTCAGCCCCAGCATTTT
CASSQGQGPQPQHF
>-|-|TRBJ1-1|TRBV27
TGTGCCAGCAGTGGACGACGGACTGAAGCTTTCTTT
CASSGRRTEAFF
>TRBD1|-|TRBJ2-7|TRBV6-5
TGTGCCAGCAGTTACCGACAGGGATACTCCTACGAGCAGTACTTC
CASSYRQGYSYEQYF
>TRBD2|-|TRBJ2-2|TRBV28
TGTGCCAGCAGGGCGCTAGCGGGAGGAAGTACCGGGGAGCTGTTTTTT
CASRALAGGSTGELFF
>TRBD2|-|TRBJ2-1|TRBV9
TGTGCCAGCAGCGTAGTCGGGCTAGCGGGTGACAATGAGCAGTTCTTC
CASSVVGLAGDNEQFF
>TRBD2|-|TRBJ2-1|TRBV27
TGTGCCAGCAGTTTCCTCCGGGGGGGTTTCGATGAGCAGTTCTTC
CASSFLRGGFDEQFF
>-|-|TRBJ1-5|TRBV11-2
TGTGCCAGCAGCTTAGGATCGGCTTTGCCCCAGCATTTT
CASSLGSALPQHF
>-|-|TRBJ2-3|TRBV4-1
TGCGCCAGCAGCCAAGGCGAGTATACGCAGTATTTT
CASSQGEYTQYF
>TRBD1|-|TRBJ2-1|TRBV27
TGTGCCAGCAGTGTTACAGGGGGCCCCTACAATGAGCAGTTCTTC
CASSVTGGPYNEQFF